This T cell receptor beta chain was profiled in a study of shared clonotypes between healthy human individuals. Study findings and constraints: All-four-donor shared clonotypes had higher generation probabilities than non-shared clonotypes did.

This clone appeared once. Its target is not known. Trimming took off 3 bases at V and 1 base at J, with 15 bases between the two ends. This CDR3 region has 16 residues. Germline V CDR1 and CDR2: KGHSH, LQKENI. Original processing notes: ImmunoSEQ output held junction-only sequences without quality scores, so filtering differed. Using immunoSEQ multiplex PCR, the repertoire was profiled, and TCRdb retains in-frame clones only, with some absent. V and J calls and clone size come straight from that table; D and trimming were deduced from the DNA. The sample records about 2.4 million clones, 80% to 95% being singletons.

Source material: naive CD4+ T cells from PBMCs. Regarding subset: CD45RA+ positively selected. The source of this sequence is a young man in good health. Some clones in this sample may be carry-over from other donors' samples. The rearrangement uses TRBV18 and TRBJ1-1, with D possibly matching TRBD1 (5 bases). CDR3 nucleotide sequence: TGTGCCAGCTCACCCAGTCAGGGAGAGGGGAACACTGAAGCTTTCTTT. It is translated as CASSPSQGEGNTEAFF.